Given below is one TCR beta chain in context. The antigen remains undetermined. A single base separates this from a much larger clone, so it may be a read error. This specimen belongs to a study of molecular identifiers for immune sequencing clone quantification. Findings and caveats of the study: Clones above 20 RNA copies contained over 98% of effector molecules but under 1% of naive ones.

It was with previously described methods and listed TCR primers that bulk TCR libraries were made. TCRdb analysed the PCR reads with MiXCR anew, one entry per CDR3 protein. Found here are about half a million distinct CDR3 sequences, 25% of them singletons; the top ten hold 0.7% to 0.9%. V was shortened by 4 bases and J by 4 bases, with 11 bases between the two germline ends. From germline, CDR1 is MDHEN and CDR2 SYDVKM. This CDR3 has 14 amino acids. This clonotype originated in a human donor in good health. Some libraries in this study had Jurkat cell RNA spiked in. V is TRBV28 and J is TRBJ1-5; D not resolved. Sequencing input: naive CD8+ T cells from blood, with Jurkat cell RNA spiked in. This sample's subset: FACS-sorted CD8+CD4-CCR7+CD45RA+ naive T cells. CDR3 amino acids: CASSCYVGNQPQHF. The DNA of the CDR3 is TGTGCCAGCAGTTGCTATGTCGGAAATCAGCCCCAGCATTTT. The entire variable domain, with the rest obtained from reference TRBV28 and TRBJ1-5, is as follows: DVKVTQSSRYLVKRTGEKVFLECVQDMDHENMFWYRQDPGLGLRLIYFSYDVKMKEKGDIPEGYSVSREKKERFSLILESASTNQTSMYLCASSCYVGNQPQHFGDGTRLSIL.